The entry that follows covers one T cell receptor beta chain sequence. Its antigen remains undetermined. Per-base qualities were not stored, and no clone one base away is much larger. The CDR3, from cysteine to phenylalanine, totals 13 residues. Only CDR3 DNA is held: 39 bases, read in frame from base 1. Trimming takes 4 bases from V and 7 bases from J, and the germline ends sit 14 bases apart. CDR1 SGHVS and CDR2 FQNEAQ were looked up in the germline V gene. The data belong to a study of cytomegalovirus exposure and HLA in healthy donors listed by TCRdb under 2017. Study-level background: A later analysis indicated that the 120 or so validation repertoires were generated on the platform also employed for the approximately 690 repertoires of the first cohort. Besides the first cohort of hundreds of subjects, a separate validation cohort made up of about 120 different subjects was used. The aim of the study was to test whether cataloging public T cell receptors could identify signatures of past pathogen exposure. To predict cytomegalovirus infection status, the study combined high-throughput TCR immunosequencing, statistical association of individual TCRs with disease status, and machine learning.

The donors were included in the validation cohort of approximately 130 subjects, a group kept apart from the roughly 670-subject first cohort. Library preparation used the immunoSEQ multiplex PCR assay. In the authors' own workflow: A statistical classification framework was developed to diagnose cytomegalovirus status using the catalog of TCR beta chain sequences. This is the immuneACCESS table as TCRdb keeps it, with only in-frame sequences that have V and J called. A part of the clones is gone; compared with another copy, unresolved V genes explain less than half, and the rest is unexplained. Clonal size and the V and J genes are those of that table, whereas D and trimming came from the DNA. Here the sample has some 98,000 clones; around 90% occur a single time. The ten largest clones add up to 3.5% to 5% of the sample. Overall study outcomes, separate from this receptor: The classifier was reported to diagnose cytomegalovirus status with high specificity and sensitivity in both the original and validation cohorts. In vitro tests confirmed that a few of the cytomegalovirus-associated TCR beta chains recognize cytomegalovirus antigens. Of the cluster scores, approximately 94% were above 0 in a later analysis, which found that TCRs clustered in the first cohort also tended to co-occur in the approximately 110 validation repertoires. A total of some 180 TCR beta chains were listed by the study as associated with cytomegalovirus. A later analysis lacked HLA typing for the validation cohort, so it scored co-occurrence in that cohort across all 120 or so repertoires. The authors suggested that the approach could potentially be extended to other disease states and immunological phenotypes. Across donors, most TCR sequences were observed very rarely, whereas some public TCRs were present in many individuals.

This clonotype originated in a woman aged 30 to 39 in good health and CMV-seronegative. The chain is encoded by TRBV7-8 joined to TRBJ2-7, and the D gene may be TRBD1, 6 bases matching. The sequencing sample was made of PBMCs. The CDR3 loop reads CASSWGPLREQYF. The bases are TGTGCCAGCAGCTGGGGGCCTCTGCGGGAGCAGTACTTC.